This T cell receptor beta chain was sequenced for a study of OX40 agonist ivuxolimab in advanced cancers. The sampling schedule covered blood at baseline, cycle 4 day 1, and cycle 7 day 1. In its sample, this clone was seen once. Method: immunoSEQ multiplex PCR; TCRdb's copy keeps in-frame clones and lacks some. The sample lists about 48,000 clones, about 83% seen once, with approximately 1.1% in the top ten. The source of this sequence is an adult with an advanced solid tumor such as melanoma, head and neck, liver or kidney cancer. Here the sequenced sample was CD4+ or CD8+ T cells sorted from blood, taken in a trial of the OX40 agonist ivuxolimab.

The CDR3 region is CASSFTGATNEKLFF. DNA for the CDR3: TGCGCCAGCAGCTTTACGGGTGCAACTAATGAAAAACTGTTTTTT. The chain uses TRBV5-1 and TRBJ1-4; D gene ambiguous. Germline lookup yields CDR1 SGHRS and CDR2 YFSETQ. The CDR3 extends over 15 amino acids. Trimming took 2 bases from V and 0 from J, leaving 8 bases between them.